Below, 31 T cell receptor beta chains from the same sample are listed, as sequenced in a study of blood T cell repertoires in COVID-19. Sequencing used immunoSEQ multiplex PCR; TCRdb keeps in-frame clones, though not all of them. The sample yields over 150,000 clones, approximately 80% seen once. Sequencing input: peripheral blood. These receptors all come from a man aged 55 to 70 with acute or convalescent COVID-19.

The chain carries TRBV7-8 and TRBJ2-7; D is possibly TRBD2 (6 bases). Between the trimmed V and J ends, which lost 4 bases and 4 bases, there was a span of 14 bases. This CDR3 spans 14 amino acids. Per germline, CDR1 SGHVS and CDR2 FQNEAQ. The CDR3 sequence is CASSYTRGVYEQYF. CDR3 coding DNA: TGTGCCAGCAGCTATACGCGGGGCGTATACGAGCAGTACTTC.

V usage is TRBV19 and J usage is TRBJ2-7, with TRBD1 matching over 7 bases. V shed 5 bases, J shed 0 bases, and the junction held 4 bases outside the gene matches. The length of the CDR3 is 14 residues. Germline V gene lookup returns CDR1 LNHDA and CDR2 SQIVND (reference sequence). The CDR3 DNA reads as TGTGCCAGTAGTCCAGACAGGGTCTCCTACGAGCAGTACTTC. Protein: CASSPDRVSYEQYF.

The chain combines TRBV7-9 with TRBJ2-5; D perhaps matches TRBD1 (6 bases). V was cut by 6 bases and J by 3 bases, with 17 bases left in between. This CDR3 spans 15 amino acids. The V gene's germline CDR1 is SEHNR and CDR2 FQNEAQ (reference sequence). The CDR3 loop reads CASSPRDTHEETQYF. DNA for the CDR3: TGTGCCAGCAGTCCTCGGGACACCCATGAAGAGACCCAGTACTTC.

This chain connects TRBV29-1 to TRBJ2-7; 8 bases are a match to TRBD1. With 4 bases clipped from V and 1 base from J, the junction kept 3 bases outside the gene matches. Per the germline V gene, CDR1 is SQVTM and CDR2 is ANQGSEA. The CDR3 loop spans 13 amino acids. DNA of the CDR3: TGCAGCGTTGTGGACAGGGTTTCCTACGAGCAGTACTTC. Encoded protein: CSVVDRVSYEQYF.

The chain employs TRBV4-2 and TRBJ2-3, with TRBD2 matching 11 bases. The CDR3 covers 17 residues. The V gene's germline CDR1 is LGHNA and CDR2 YNFKEQ. V lost 8 bases to trimming and J lost 3 bases; unmatched junction nucleotides: 13. The CDR3 region is CASRPPGSGGVTDTQYF. The CDR3 DNA sequence: TGTGCCAGCCGTCCCCCCGGTAGCGGGGGGGTTACAGATACGCAGTATTTT.

As to this clone: One junction end does not reproduce the germline sequence, and a read error may be involved. The chain links TRBV7-6 to TRBJ2-2; 10 bases are a match to TRBD1. Germline V gene sequence: CDR1 SGHVS, CDR2 FNYEAQ. The CDR3 extends over 16 amino acids. CDR3 region: CASSLDRGRLTGELFF. The CDR3 DNA is TGTGCCAGCAGTTTAGACAGGGGGCGCCTCACCGGGGAGCTGTTTTTT. The whole variable domain, remainder taken from reference TRBV7-6 and TRBJ2-2, is GAGVSQSPRYKVTKRGQDVALRCDPISGHVSLYWYRQALGQGPEFLTYFNYEAQQDKSGLPNDRFSAERPEGSISTLTIQRTEQRDSAMYRCASSLDRGRLTGELFFGEGSRLTVL.

The chain is built from TRBV15 and TRBJ1-1; TRBD1 matches 9 bases. The CDR3 is 14 residues long. J was trimmed by 0 bases and V by 6 bases; bases with no gene match: 2. The germline V gene has CDR1 LNHNV and CDR2 YYDKDF (reference sequence). The CDR3 DNA follows: TGTGCCACCAGGGACAGGGGATTGAACACTGAAGCTTTCTTT. It yields the protein CATRDRGLNTEAFF.

This clone was counted a few times. The rearrangement links TRBV2 to TRBJ1-1; 12 bases match TRBD1. The CDR3 sequence is 14 residues long. V lost 10 bases and J lost 5; bases outside the gene matches: 8. Per the germline V gene, CDR1 is SNHLY and CDR2 is FYNNEI. The CDR3 sequence: CATKRDRGRTEAFF. The CDR3 DNA sequence: TGTGCCACCAAAAGGGACAGGGGGCGGACTGAAGCTTTCTTT.

The chain carries TRBV9 and TRBJ1-2; TRBD1 is a possible D gene (5 bases). Per germline, CDR1 SGDLS and CDR2 YYNGEE. The CDR3 runs to 13 residues. V was cut by 0 bases and J by 6 bases, with 9 bases left in between. The CDR3 DNA is TGTGCCAGCAGCGTAGGCAGGGCGAATGGCTACACCTTC. Encoded protein: CASSVGRANGYTF.

The chain carries TRBV13 and TRBJ2-5; D is ambiguous. The germline gives CDR1 PRHDT, CDR2 FYEKMQ (reference sequence). The CDR3 runs to 12 residues. V was clipped by 8 bases and J by 4 bases, with 11 bases between them. The CDR3 DNA sequence: TGTGCCAGCGGGCAGGTGGCAGAGACCCAGTACTTC. It encodes CASGQVAETQYF.

The genes are TRBV7-8 and TRBJ1-1; 8 bases fit TRBD1. The length of the CDR3 is 16 residues. The V gene end was trimmed by 4 bases and the J gene end by 1 base; junction bases not matched to a gene: 8. The V gene's germline CDR1 is SGHVS and CDR2 FQNEAQ. CDR3 nucleotide sequence: TGTGCCAGCAGCTCCCTGGACAGGGTTAAGAACACTGAAGCTTTCTTT. Its protein is CASSSLDRVKNTEAFF.

The rearrangement links TRBV24-1 to TRBJ2-3; no reliable D call. The V end lost 4 bases, the J end lost 0 bases, and 4 bases lay between the germline ends. CDR1 and CDR2 (germline): KGHDR, SFDVKD. CDR3 length equals 13 residues. CDR3 residues: CATSDVSTDTQYF. DNA for the CDR3: TGTGCCACCAGTGACGTGAGCACAGATACGCAGTATTTT.

The rearrangement links TRBV4-1 to TRBJ2-2; tentatively, D is TRBD2 (5 bases). Trimming left V 0 bases short and J 6 bases short, with 8 bases between. Germline lookup yields CDR1 MGHRA and CDR2 YSYEKL. CDR3 length: 14 residues. The CDR3 sequence: CASSQDPGSGELFF. In DNA, the CDR3 is TGCGCCAGCAGCCAAGATCCGGGATCCGGGGAGCTGTTTTTT.

The rearrangement joins TRBV7-2 to TRBJ1-1, with D unresolved. V lost 2 bases and J lost 1, with 8 bases in between. This CDR3 is 14 amino acids long. Looked up from germline, CDR1 is SGHTA and CDR2 is FQGNSA. The CDR3 region is CASSLKRQNTEAFF. DNA for the CDR3: TGTGCCAGCAGCTTAAAACGACAGAACACTGAAGCTTTCTTT.

The CDR3 bases are TGTGCCAGCAGTCTAACAGGGGTAGCCTACGAGCAGTACTTC. Its protein is CASSLTGVAYEQYF. The chain links TRBV6-2 or TRBV6-3 to TRBJ2-7; 7 positions match TRBD1. The CDR3 extends over 14 amino acids. The J segment lost 2 bases and the V segment lost 5 bases, leaving 6 bases of the junction unmatched. Germline CDR1 is MNHEY and CDR2 is SVGEGT.

The chain is built from TRBV7-9 and TRBJ1-4; D is perhaps TRBD1 (5 bases). V was clipped by 0 bases and J by 7 bases, with 15 bases between them. There are 16 residues in the CDR3. Per germline, CDR1 SEHNR and CDR2 FQNEAQ (reference sequence). This CDR3 reads CASSLARQFGGEKLFF. CDR3 DNA sequence: TGTGCCAGCAGCTTAGCCCGACAGTTCGGGGGTGAAAAACTGTTTTTT.

This chain connects TRBV5-4 to TRBJ2-7; the D is unclear. This CDR3 has 14 residues. V gave up 4 bases and J gave up 1 base, with 12 bases separating them. The germline gives CDR1 SGHNT, CDR2 YYREEE (reference sequence). CDR3 residues: CASSLDHRSYEQYF. The CDR3 nucleotides are TGTGCCAGCAGCCTGGACCACAGATCCTACGAGCAGTACTTC.

This clone has just one count. V is TRBV19 and J is TRBJ1-2; 9 bases line up with TRBD1. Trimming cost V 5 bases and J 4 bases; bases outside gene matches: 5. CDR3 length equals 14 residues. Per the germline V gene, CDR1 is LNHDA and CDR2 is SQIVND (reference sequence). The CDR3 DNA follows: TGTGCCAGTAGTCCCGAGACAGGGGGCTATGGCTACACCTTC. This sequence encodes CASSPETGGYGYTF.

The chain carries TRBV10-2 and TRBJ2-5; D is perhaps TRBD2 (7 bases). CDR3 length equals 14 residues. Germline loops: CDR1 WSHSY, CDR2 SAAADI. V lost 4 bases and J 4 bases, leaving 13 bases between the germline ends. CDR3 region: CASSGGGTGETQYF. The CDR3 DNA sequence: TGCGCCAGCAGTGGGGGGGGCACAGGAGAGACCCAGTACTTC.

The V call is TRBV4-2, the J call TRBJ2-5; 13 nucleotides line up with TRBD2. Germline CDR1 is LGHNA and CDR2 is YNFKEQ. The CDR3 is made up of 16 amino acids. Trimming took 2 bases from V and 7 from J; bases not matched to a gene: 7. The CDR3 sequence is CASSQTSGGAEGTQYF. For the CDR3, the DNA is TGTGCCAGCAGCCAAACTAGCGGGGGGGCCGAGGGGACCCAGTACTTC.

On this clone itself: The junction and the germline gene differ at one end; a read error may be behind it. The chain combines TRBV7-8 with TRBJ1-2; D perhaps matches TRBD1 (6 bases). The germline CDR1 and CDR2 sequences are SGHVS and FQNEAQ. The CDR3 sequence is 19 residues long. The CDR3 sequence is CASRRNRALMATPPYGYTF. DNA of the CDR3: TGTGCCAGCAGGCGCAACAGGGCCCTTATGGCTACACCTCCTTATGGCTATACCTTC.

This CDR3 is CASSEDSYYGYTF. The CDR3 bases are TGTGCCAGCAGTGAGGACAGTTACTATGGCTACACCTTC. This sequence joins TRBV25-1 and TRBJ1-2, with D tentatively TRBD1 (6 bases). The V gene's germline CDR1 is MGHDK and CDR2 SYGVNS. The CDR3 runs to 13 residues. Trimming stripped 3 bases from V and 3 bases from J, with 8 bases between.

The chain links TRBV7-8 to TRBJ2-2, with 8 bases matching TRBD1. Looked up from germline, CDR1 is SGHVS and CDR2 is FQNEAQ. With V trimmed by 5 bases and J by 7 bases, 9 bases remained unmatched. The CDR3 covers 15 residues. The CDR3 nucleotides are TGTGCCAGCAGCCGGGACAGGAATAGGGTCGGGGAGCTGTTTTTT. Protein sequence: CASSRDRNRVGELFF.

The chain couples TRBV27 to TRBJ1-6; 7 nucleotides match TRBD1. Looked up from germline, CDR1 is MNHEY and CDR2 is SMNVEV (reference sequence). The CDR3 sequence is 15 residues long. J lost 6 bases, V lost 5 bases, and 7 bases had no gene match. CDR3 sequence (DNA): TGTGCCAGCAGTCCCACGACAGGGCCTAATTCACCCCTCCACTTT. It codes for CASSPTTGPNSPLHF.

The chain carries TRBV27 and TRBJ1-1; no reliable D call. The V end lost 4 bases, the J end lost 8 bases, and 14 bases lay between the germline ends. The CDR3 is 13 residues long. Germline-derived CDR1 and CDR2 are MNHEY and SMNVEV (reference sequence). The CDR3 region has the DNA TGTGCCAGCAGTTCCCTATCGTCGGGGGAAGCTTTCTTT. This translates into CASSSLSSGEAFF.

This clone was seen ten or more times. CDR3 in amino acids: CASSRDRVNTEAFF. CDR3 bases: TGTGCCAGCAGCCGTGACAGGGTGAACACTGAAGCTTTCTTT. This chain connects TRBV11-2 to TRBJ1-1; 7 bases are a match to TRBD1. Losses at the gene ends were 5 bases for V and 0 bases for J; bases not matched to a gene: 3. Germline V lookup: CDR1 SGHAT, CDR2 FQNNGV. CDR3 length: 14 residues.

The V and J genes are TRBV19 and TRBJ2-5; 13 nucleotides align to TRBD2. The CDR3 contains 15 residues. The germline CDR1 and CDR2 sequences are LNHDA and SQIVND (reference sequence). Trimming cost V 7 bases and J 5 bases; bases outside gene matches: 7. CDR3 sequence reads: CASTGTSGVRETQYF. CDR3 DNA sequence: TGTGCCAGTACTGGGACTAGCGGGGTCCGGGAGACCCAGTACTTC.

This chain uses TRBV9 with TRBJ2-3; 8 bases fit TRBD1. V was pared by 4 bases and J by 6 bases, with 10 bases of the junction left unmatched. The CDR3 has 15 amino acids. Germline V gives CDR1 SGDLS, CDR2 YYNGEE. The CDR3 protein is CASSTGTGFADTQYF. CDR3 bases: TGTGCCAGCAGCACGGGGACAGGCTTCGCCGATACGCAGTATTTT.

The DNA for the CDR3 is TGTGCCAGCAGCTCCGTAGGCGGGGTCTACAATGAGCAGTTCTTC. Its protein is CASSSVGGVYNEQFF. The chain carries TRBV7-2 and TRBJ2-1; perhaps TRBD2 as D (6 bases). Germline V gives CDR1 SGHTA, CDR2 FQGNSA. The CDR3 extends over 15 amino acids. Trimming took off 4 bases at V and 3 bases at J, with 13 bases between the two ends.

CDR3 coding DNA: TGTGCCAGCAGTTTAGATAGCTATGGCTACACCTTC. Amino acids: CASSLDSYGYTF. This rearrangement joins TRBV12-3 or TRBV12-4 to TRBJ1-2; no clear D gene. V was pared by 1 base and J by 4 bases, with 4 bases between. The CDR3 loop spans 12 amino acids.

J is TRBJ2-7 and V is TRBV6-5; D call uncertain. The V gene's germline CDR1 is MNHEY and CDR2 SVGAGI. The CDR3 is made up of 13 amino acids. V was pared by 2 bases and J by 3 bases, with 8 bases between. CDR3 nucleotide sequence: TGTGCCAGCAGTTACAACAGTCTCTACGAGCAGTACTTC. The encoded protein is CASSYNSLYEQYF.